The clone carrying this T cell receptor beta chain has a count of ten or more. Sample time point: persistent/refractory GD, antithyroid drugs over 5 years with positive TRAb. Construction of the TCR library relied on RNA isolated from PBMCs. This sample stems from a study of regulatory T cells in long-lasting Graves disease. Through Arm-PCR of CDR3 regions and iRepertoire HTBI primers, TCR beta libraries were built. TCRdb recomputed calls from the multiplex PCR reads with MiXCR, one row per CDR3 protein. The profile shows about 460,000 distinct CDR3 sequences, less than 25% of them singletons. The CDR3 is made up of 15 amino acids. Germline-derived CDR1 and CDR2 are MDHEN and SYDVKM. The J segment lost 6 bases and the V segment lost 2 bases, leaving 8 bases of the junction unmatched.

The starting material was peripheral blood mononuclear cells (PBMCs), obtained when the disease was refractory, from a patient treated with antithyroid drugs. The rearrangement uses TRBV28 and TRBJ2-7; 9 nucleotides align to TRBD2. This clonotype was obtained from a female donor with Graves disease. DNA of the CDR3: TGTGCCAGCAGTTTAGCGGCGGGAGGGCCGGGCGAGCAGTACTTC. Translating gives CASSLAAGGPGEQYF.